The 5 T cell receptor beta chains reported below all come from one sample, sequenced in a study of identifying expanded T cells in peripheral blood. Assay used: immunoSEQ multiplex PCR; TCRdb lists only in-frame clones, some missing. The sample has around 100,000 clones, roughly 91% seen once. What was sequenced was blood. The receptors were gathered from a person aged 18 to 75 in good health.

V is TRBV7-9 and J is TRBJ2-7, with TRBD2 matching 11 bases. J was trimmed by 3 bases and V by 5 bases; bases with no gene match: 6. The CDR3 is 15 residues long. From germline, CDR1 is SEHNR and CDR2 FQNEAQ (reference sequence). CDR3 in amino acids: CASSPRLAGLYEQYF. Here the CDR3 DNA reads TGTGCCAGCAGCCCCAGACTAGCGGGGCTCTACGAGCAGTACTTC.

This rearrangement joins TRBV4-3 to TRBJ2-1; 7 bases align to TRBD2. Per germline, CDR1 LGHNA and CDR2 YSLEER. The CDR3 is made up of 15 amino acids. The trim removed 0 bases at V and 9 bases at J, leaving 8 bases unmatched. The CDR3 bases are TGCGCCAGCAGCCAAGAGGTAGGGGACTATCGTGAGCAGTTCTTC. Translating gives CASSQEVGDYREQFF.

This clone is a singleton in its sample. The rearrangement joins TRBV6-4 to TRBJ1-1, with D tentatively TRBD1 (5 bases). V lost 4 bases and J 4 bases, leaving 10 bases between the germline ends. The CDR3 runs to 13 residues. Germline-derived CDR1 and CDR2 are MRHNA and SNTAGT. The CDR3 protein is CASSAAQGTEAFF. The CDR3 region has the DNA TGTGCCAGCAGTGCCGCCCAGGGCACTGAAGCTTTCTTT.

The chain joins TRBV11-2 to TRBJ2-3; D is possibly TRBD2 (6 bases). CDR3 length: 13 amino acids. Per germline, CDR1 SGHAT and CDR2 FQNNGV. The CDR3 bases are TGTGCTAGTCGAGGGACTAGCACAGATACGCAGTATTTT. Translated: CASRGTSTDTQYF.

V is TRBV4-1 and J is TRBJ1-2; weak D call: TRBD1 (5 bases). The V end was cut by 3 bases, the J end by 4 bases, with 15 bases between. Per germline, CDR1 MGHRA and CDR2 YSYEKL. The CDR3 has 15 residues. The CDR3 spells CASSQYLTVAYGYTF. CDR3 in DNA: TGCGCCAGCAGCCAGTATCTGACAGTGGCCTATGGCTACACCTTC.